Below, 16 T cell receptor beta chains from the same sample are listed, as sequenced in a study of CD8+ T cells in alopecia areata. Treatment meaning: oral pan-JAK inhibitor, 5-10 mg twice daily. cDNA serving as the sequencing template came from extracted, reverse transcribed RNA. Assay: immunoSEQ multiplex PCR; the TCRdb copy retains only in-frame clones and omits some. The repertoire has 200,000 or so clones, 55% to 75% of them found once; the top ten carry 5.5%. The starting material was CD4+ T cells sorted from blood, obtained at week 24, from a patient treated with tofacitinib. Receptor source: a human donor with alopecia areata.

The CDR3 region is CASGLRGVDRAGYTF. The CDR3 DNA reads as TGTGCCAGCGGCTTAAGAGGTGTTGACCGGGCAGGCTACACCTTC. The chain employs TRBV6-5 and TRBJ1-2; D is unresolved. The CDR3 covers 15 residues. V lost 8 bases and J 8 bases, leaving 24 bases between the germline ends. The germline V gene has CDR1 MNHEY and CDR2 SVGAGI.

The chain is built from TRBV4-2 and TRBJ1-6; a weak D match, TRBD1 (5 bases). The CDR3 runs 17 residues. V was trimmed by 0 bases and J by 6 bases, leaving 15 bases between them. Germline CDR1 is LGHNA and CDR2 is YNFKEQ. CDR3 sequence reads: CASSQDNGNGGNSPLHF. The CDR3 bases are TGTGCCAGCAGCCAAGATAACGGCAACGGGGGTAATTCACCCCTCCACTTT.

The V and J genes are TRBV28 and TRBJ2-7; D gene unclear. Trimming shortened V by 3 bases and J by 4 bases, and 4 bases separated the two germline ends. The CDR3 extends over 11 amino acids. Germline V gene sequence: CDR1 MDHEN, CDR2 SYDVKM. The CDR3 here is CASSFGYEQYF. The DNA of the CDR3 is TGTGCCAGCAGTTTTGGTTACGAGCAGTACTTC.

The rearrangement uses TRBV7-2 and TRBJ2-7, with TRBD2 matching over 11 bases. Trimming took 2 bases from V and 1 from J; bases not matched to a gene: 7. Germline V lookup: CDR1 SGHTA, CDR2 FQGNSA. This CDR3 is built from 17 residues. The CDR3 protein is CASSLPLTSGISYEQYF. CDR3 bases: TGTGCCAGCAGCTTACCCCTGACTAGCGGGATATCCTACGAGCAGTACTTC.

The chain carries TRBV6-6 and TRBJ1-5, with 9 bases aligning to TRBD1. With V trimmed by 6 bases and J by 3 bases, 6 bases remained unmatched. This CDR3 contains 15 residues. Germline CDR1 MNHNY, CDR2 SVGAGI (reference sequence). CDR3 loop: CASRGQGRVNQPQHF. Here the CDR3 DNA reads TGTGCCAGCAGGGGACAGGGAAGGGTCAATCAGCCCCAGCATTTT.

The rearrangement uses TRBV10-3 and TRBJ1-5; maybe TRBD1 (5 bases). CDR3 length: 13 amino acids. The germline gives CDR1 ENHRY, CDR2 SYGVKD. V was pared by 8 bases and J by 3 bases, with 11 bases between. The CDR3 loop is CAIGGQNNQPQHF. CDR3 in DNA: TGTGCCATCGGAGGACAAAACAATCAGCCCCAGCATTTT.

The V and J genes are TRBV28 and TRBJ1-5; D is unresolved. The CDR3 loop spans 14 amino acids. V was pared by 5 bases and J by 7 bases, with 15 bases between. Germline CDR1 MDHEN, CDR2 SYDVKM. The CDR3 DNA reads as TGTGCCAGCAGTCCCTTCGCGGGAGGACAGCCCCAGCATTTT. This translates into CASSPFAGGQPQHF.

The rearrangement joins TRBV2 to TRBJ1-2; 9 bases align to TRBD1. The V and J ends lost 7 bases and 6 bases, in that order; junction bases with no gene match: 9. The germline V gene encodes CDR1 SNHLY and CDR2 FYNNEI. CDR3 length: 14 amino acids. CDR3 protein: CASTQQGARDGYTF. The DNA for the CDR3 is TGTGCCAGCACCCAACAGGGGGCTCGGGATGGCTACACCTTC.

This chain connects TRBV29-1 to TRBJ2-7; a possible D gene is TRBD2 (6 bases). Trimming shortened V by 3 bases and J by 3 bases, and 21 bases separated the two germline ends. Germline CDR1 is SQVTM and CDR2 is ANQGSEA. The CDR3 contains 16 residues. The CDR3 nucleotides are TGCAGCGTTGAGCTGGAACTACGGGGGTCCAACTACGAGCAGTACTTC. This translates into CSVELELRGSNYEQYF.

The chain couples TRBV28 to TRBJ2-3; D unresolved. The germline gives CDR1 MDHEN, CDR2 SYDVKM. This CDR3 spans 15 amino acids. Trimming stripped 7 bases from V and 0 bases from J, with 14 bases between. CDR3: CASTPGPQSTDTQYF. Here the CDR3 DNA reads TGTGCCAGCACCCCGGGCCCTCAGAGCACAGATACGCAGTATTTT.

This clone has more than one count but fewer than ten. The chain carries TRBV10-3 and TRBJ2-1; TRBD2 matches at 10 bases. The CDR3 loop spans 16 amino acids. Unmatched junction bases numbered 11, after V lost 6 bases and J lost 6 bases. Germline loops: CDR1 ENHRY, CDR2 SYGVKD. The CDR3 spells CAISAGEREGLNEQFF. In DNA, the CDR3 is TGTGCCATCAGCGCCGGGGAGCGGGAGGGCCTCAATGAGCAGTTCTTC.

The V and J genes are TRBV6-1 and TRBJ2-7; D uncertain. V was pared by 6 bases and J by 7 bases, with 16 bases between. Germline CDR1 and CDR2: MNHNS and SASEGT. There are 13 residues in the CDR3. The CDR3 loop reads CASRAIRGWEQYF. The CDR3 bases are TGTGCCAGCAGGGCGATCCGTGGTTGGGAGCAGTACTTC.

This clone was detected a few times. V is TRBV7-3 and J is TRBJ2-2; maybe TRBD1 (6 bases). The CDR3 covers 15 residues. CDR1 and CDR2 (germline): SGHTA, FQGTGA. With 5 bases removed from V and 4 bases from J, the gap between germline ends came to 14 bases. CDR3 region: CASSPGRGTTGELFF. The CDR3 DNA reads as TGTGCCAGCAGCCCCGGCAGGGGAACCACCGGGGAGCTGTTTTTT.

This sequence joins TRBV2 and TRBJ1-5, with 8 bases matching TRBD1. The V segment lost 6 bases and the J segment 3 bases; nucleotides outside the gene matches: 1. Germline values: CDR1 SNHLY, CDR2 FYNNEI. This CDR3 is built from 13 residues. The CDR3 protein is CASSQGANQPQHF. CDR3 nucleotides: TGTGCCAGCAGCCAGGGGGCCAATCAGCCCCAGCATTTT.

Only a few counts were recorded for this clone. The rearrangement links TRBV7-9 to TRBJ2-3; D unclear. This CDR3 contains 11 residues. V dropped 5 bases and J dropped 5 bases, with 5 bases sitting between them. From germline, CDR1 is SEHNR and CDR2 FQNEAQ (reference sequence). CDR3 DNA sequence: TGTGCCAGCAGCGCCCAAGATACGCAGTATTTT. The encoded protein is CASSAQDTQYF.

The J gene is TRBJ2-5, the V gene TRBV23-1, with 7 bases that match TRBD1. TRBV23-1 is treated as an ORF (open reading frame) with a function not yet certain. The CDR3 extends over 16 amino acids. Trimming at V came to 4 bases and at J to 5 bases, leaving 13 bases not matched to a gene. The CDR3 DNA follows: TGCGCCAGCAGTCGTCAAAGGGGGACAGCCAGGGAGACCCAGTACTTC. Protein: CASSRQRGTARETQYF.